This entry describes one T cell receptor (beta chain). The antigen is not known. This record comes from a study of T cell responses to AZD1222 COVID-19 vaccine. Study conclusions and caveats: Seropositive at baseline were only six AZD1222 recipients. Females outnumbered males among donors, who were mostly white British; clonal diversity was possibly underestimated. Sampled repertoires all dated from after the peak T cell response.

The V segment lost 8 bases and the J segment 10 bases; nucleotides outside the gene matches: 11. CDR1 and CDR2 from the germline V gene are SGHDN and FVKESK. CDR3 size: 15 residues. The protocol was immunoSEQ multiplex PCR, while the TCRdb copy is restricted to in-frame clones and leaves out a portion. Of roughly 180,000 clones in the sample, roughly 92% were seen once. The J gene is TRBJ2-1, the V gene TRBV14; TRBD2 matches at 13 bases. The TCR was taken from an adult who received the AZD1222 COVID-19 vaccine. This sample comprised peripheral blood, obtained 28 days after the second AZD1222 dose. The CDR3 sequence is CASLKGLAGTGEQFF. The CDR3 nucleotides are TGTGCCAGCCTGAAGGGACTAGCGGGAACGGGGGAGCAGTTCTTC.